The sequence of this T cell receptor beta chain was determined in a study of molecular identifiers for immune sequencing clone quantification. The study's findings and limits: Detecting spiked Jurkat TCR RNA from one cell among around 930,000 naive cells was reportedly possible. It was shown that clones above 20 RNA copies held over 98% of effector molecules, but under 1% in naive cells.

Each CDR3 protein is one row after TCRdb ran MiXCR on the PCR reads. The sample shows 300,000 to 350,000 distinct CDR3 sequences, over 20% of them seen only once. This clonotype was seen ten or more times. As yet, its antigen is unknown. The clonotype originates from a human donor in good health. Some libraries in this study had Jurkat cell RNA spiked in. Source material: naive CD8+ T cells from blood, with Jurkat cell RNA spiked in. Documented subset: FACS-sorted CD8+CD4-CCR7+CD45RA+ naive T cells.

The CDR3 nucleotides are TGTGCCAGCAGTTTATTAGCGACTAGCGGCCGAGATACGCAGTATTTT. This sequence encodes CASSLLATSGRDTQYF. The rearrangement uses TRBV28 and TRBJ2-3; 9 bases are a match to TRBD2. Trimming removed 1 base from V and 5 bases from J; junction bases left unmatched: 7. The CDR3 spans 16 residues. Germline CDR1 reads MDHEN; CDR2 reads SYDVKM.